This note documents a single TCR beta chain sequence. Documented time point: persistent/refractory GD, antithyroid drugs over 5 years with positive TRAb. The authors made the TCR library using RNA they extracted from PBMCs. This sample is drawn from a study of regulatory T cells in long-lasting Graves disease. For TCR beta, libraries came from iRepertoire HTBI primers and Arm-PCR of CDR3 regions. A single record per CDR3 protein comes from TCRdb applying MiXCR to the multiplex PCR reads. The table lists roughly 700,000 distinct CDR3 sequences, 30% of them singletons. The CDR3 is 17 amino acids. CDR1 and CDR2 (germline): SNHLY, FYNNEI. J was trimmed by 4 bases and V by 6 bases; bases with no gene match: 14.

The receptor was isolated from a female donor with Graves disease. This chain links TRBV2 with TRBJ1-3; TRBD1 matches 8 bases. This sample comprised peripheral blood mononuclear cells (PBMCs), obtained when the disease was refractory, from a patient treated with antithyroid drugs. The CDR3 spells CASRAQSGQGAGNTIYF. The CDR3 DNA reads TGTGCCAGCAGGGCGCAATCCGGACAGGGCGCCGGAAACACCATATATTTT.